Below, 15 T cell receptor beta chains from the same sample are listed, as sequenced in a study of T cell repertoires in cytomegalovirus infection. Using its own MiXCR run on the reads, TCRdb lists one record per CDR3 protein. The sample has about 100,000 distinct CDR3 sequences, more than 20% seen once; the top ten hold about two fifths. The specimen sequenced was CD8+ T cells from PBMCs. The receptors here all came from a human donor in good health (CMV status not recorded). Some clones in this sample may be carry-over from other donors' samples.

The chain links TRBV19 to TRBJ2-7; 7 bases are shared with TRBD1. Germline CDR1 and CDR2: LNHDA and SQIVND (reference sequence). The CDR3 extends over 15 amino acids. Unmatched junction bases numbered 6, after V lost 1 base and J lost 3 bases. In nucleotides, the CDR3 is TGTGCCAGTAGTATAGGACAGGGCGGATTCTACGAGCAGTACTTC. Residues: CASSIGQGGFYEQYF.

This clonotype appeared many times. The chain is built from TRBV7-2 and TRBJ2-7; D may be TRBD1 (5 bases). Germline assignment: CDR1 SGHTA and CDR2 FQGNSA. The CDR3 consists of 16 residues. Between the trimmed V and J ends, which lost 2 bases and 1 base, there was a span of 15 bases. The CDR3 DNA sequence: TGTGCCAGCAGCTTAAAGGGGCCAGAATTATCCTACGAGCAGTACTTC. It encodes CASSLKGPELSYEQYF. Using reference TRBV7-2 and TRBJ2-7 for the parts outside the CDR3, the full variable domain is GAGVSQSPSNKVTEKGKDVELRCDPISGHTALYWYRQSLGQGLEFLIYFQGNSAPDKSGLPSDRFSAERTGGSVSTLTIQRTQQEDSAVYLCASSLKGPELSYEQYFGPGTRLTVT.

This clonotype came up a few times. This sequence joins TRBV11-2 and TRBJ2-1; D perhaps matches TRBD2 (5 bases). CDR1 and CDR2 (germline): SGHAT, FQNNGV. The CDR3 is 17 amino acids. Trimming removed 0 bases at V and 2 bases at J, with 14 bases between. In DNA, the CDR3 is TGTGCCAGCAGCTTAGATCATACGGGGATTCCCTACAATGAGCAGTTCTTC. Protein: CASSLDHTGIPYNEQFF.

This clonotype has more than one count but fewer than ten. The chain uses TRBV7-9 and TRBJ2-5; D is perhaps TRBD2 (7 bases). The length of the CDR3 is 15 residues. Germline lookup yields CDR1 SEHNR and CDR2 FQNEAQ (reference sequence). Trimming removed 3 bases at V and 5 bases at J, with 16 bases between. The CDR3 coding sequence is TGTGCCAGCAGCTTGAATTCGGGGGGCGGTGAGACCCAGTACTTC. Its protein is CASSLNSGGGETQYF. The entire variable domain, with the rest obtained from reference TRBV7-9 and TRBJ2-5, is as follows: DTGVSQNPRHKITKRGQNVTFRCDPISEHNRLYWYRQTLGQGPEFLTYFQNEAQLEKSRLLSDRFSAERPKGSFSTLEIQRTEQGDSAMYLCASSLNSGGGETQYFGPGTRLLVL.

Ten or more counts support this clonotype. V and J are TRBV14 and TRBJ2-7; TRBD2 agrees at 7 bases. This CDR3 has 17 residues. CDR1 and CDR2 (germline): SGHDN, FVKESK. Unmatched junction bases numbered 11, after V lost 0 bases and J lost 3 bases. The CDR3 DNA reads TGTGCCAGCAGCCAAGATTACCGCGGGAGTCCTTTCTACGAGCAGTACTTC. Protein product: CASSQDYRGSPFYEQYF.

CDR3 sequence (DNA): TGTGCCAGCAGCCAAGAGGGTTGGACCTACATGAACACTGAAGCTTTCTTT. This sequence encodes CASSQEGWTYMNTEAFF. The J gene is TRBJ1-1, the V gene TRBV14, with no clear D. The CDR3 runs to 17 residues. Germline V CDR1 and CDR2: SGHDN, FVKESK. The V end lost 0 bases, the J end lost 0 bases, and 14 bases lay between the germline ends.

This sequence joins TRBV6-2 or TRBV6-3 and TRBJ1-2, with D possibly matching TRBD1 (6 bases). The CDR3 sequence is 17 residues long. The V end lost 0 bases, the J end lost 0 bases, and 14 bases lay between the germline ends. Looked up from germline, CDR1 is MNHEY and CDR2 is SVGEGT. The CDR3 DNA reads as TGTGCCAGCAGTTACTCGCGGGACACCGGAGCTAACTATGGCTACACCTTC. It encodes CASSYSRDTGANYGYTF.

This clonotype was counted a few times. This sequence joins TRBV7-2 and TRBJ2-7, with TRBD2 matching over 7 bases. This CDR3 is 13 amino acids long. Germline CDR1 and CDR2: SGHTA and FQGNSA. Trimming took 10 bases from V and 7 from J; bases not matched to a gene: 13. The CDR3: CATSSGTLREQYF. The CDR3 DNA is TGTGCCACCTCGAGCGGGACCCTTAGGGAGCAGTACTTC.

This clonotype has only a few counts. J is TRBJ2-5 and V is TRBV7-9; 8 nucleotides agree with TRBD1. Trimming at V came to 3 bases and at J to 2 bases, leaving 5 bases not matched to a gene. Germline V gene data show CDR1 as SEHNR and CDR2 as FQNEAQ (reference sequence). The CDR3 is 15 amino acids. CDR3 amino acids: CASSFPTGGQETQYF. The CDR3 DNA sequence: TGTGCCAGCAGCTTCCCCACAGGGGGGCAAGAGACCCAGTACTTC.

The chain carries TRBV6-2 or TRBV6-3 and TRBJ1-2; a weak D match, TRBD1 (6 bases). Germline V gene data show CDR1 as MNHEY and CDR2 as SVGEGT. Trimming took 7 bases from V and 8 from J, leaving 17 bases between them. The CDR3 has 13 residues. CDR3 nucleotides: TGTGCCAGCATGACCCGGGACATCGGAGGCTACACCTTC. Protein sequence: CASMTRDIGGYTF.

This clonotype was detected many times. The chain combines TRBV7-2 with TRBJ2-5; 7 nucleotides match TRBD1. The trim removed 8 bases at V and 10 bases at J, leaving 10 bases unmatched. Germline-derived CDR1 and CDR2 are SGHTA and FQGNSA. This CDR3 region has 12 residues. The CDR3 loop is CASYSGRGIQYF. Here the CDR3 DNA reads TGTGCCAGCTATTCGGGCAGGGGGATCCAGTACTTC.

The rearrangement links TRBV7-2 to TRBJ2-2, with D possibly TRBD1 on 6 matching bases. Trimming removed 5 bases from V and 4 bases from J, with 8 bases in between. The CDR3 length is 13 residues. CDR1 is SGHTA and CDR2 is FQGNSA in the germline V gene. The CDR3 DNA sequence: TGTGCCAGCAGCGGACAGTCCACCGGGGAGCTGTTTTTT. Translating gives CASSGQSTGELFF.

This chain links TRBV28 with TRBJ2-1, with D possibly TRBD2 on 5 matching bases. V shed 7 bases and J shed 8 bases, with 18 bases lying between them. This CDR3 is built from 14 residues. Germline V lookup: CDR1 MDHEN, CDR2 SYDVKM. The CDR3 DNA reads as TGTGCCAGCACCAATAACCGGGGATTCGATGAGCAGTTCTTC. Translation: CASTNNRGFDEQFF.

This clonotype has a handful of counts. The chain carries TRBV28 and TRBJ1-2; a possible D gene is TRBD1 (5 bases). The CDR3 is 12 residues long. Germline lookup yields CDR1 MDHEN and CDR2 SYDVKM. V gave up 6 bases and J gave up 8 bases, with 13 bases separating them. CDR3 DNA: TGTGCCAGCAGCACCGGGGCCCTCGGCTACACCTTC. This sequence encodes CASSTGALGYTF.

This clonotype was seen at least ten times. The gene calls are TRBV11-2 and TRBJ2-7, with D possibly being TRBD2 (6 bases). Trimming removed 0 bases at V and 9 bases at J, with 21 bases between. Germline loops: CDR1 SGHAT, CDR2 FQNNGV. The CDR3 sequence is 16 residues long. CDR3 sequence (DNA): TGTGCCAGCAGCTTAGATTGGAGGGAGGCGACTTTCGGGCAGTACTTC. Translation: CASSLDWREATFGQYF.